A single T cell receptor (beta chain) is shown here with its context. What antigen it recognizes has not been identified. Base-call qualities are not available, and no considerably larger clone is one nucleotide away. Sample time point, as interpreted from the label and publication: 6 months after combined kidney and bone marrow transplant. Related donors were used in the transplants with nonmyeloablative bone marrow transplantation, and mixed chimerism was transient in the human trials. Unstimulated Tregs (CD4+CD25+CD127-), CD4+ non-Tregs (CD4+CD25-), CD4 and CD8 cells were FACS-sorted from thawed PBMCs. Patients were a few combined kidney and bone marrow transplant recipients from the ITN036ST trial, and only these trial subjects had samples available. Healthy control blood was processed to PBMCs with a Ficoll density gradient and then cryopreserved, whereas patient PBMCs were collected both before and after transplant.

The record originates from a study of Tregs in tolerant kidney transplant recipients (dated by TCRdb to about 2019). As for the study more broadly: The study applied TCRbeta sequencing to find donor-specific regulatory T cells before combined kidney and bone marrow transplantation and then followed those same cells after transplant. What the study reported, not specific to this receptor: Because the study included only a small number of patients, the results must be confirmed in larger populations and under other immunosuppression protocols. In tolerant patients, the expansion of donor-specific Tregs was greater than global Treg expansion, suggesting that the expansion was antigen-driven rather than nonspecific. Expanding Tregs with activated donor B cells appeared to identify the most biologically relevant and donor-specific TCRbeta repertoire. PCR primers changed over time for some patients, so nucleotide-level comparison across those patients' samples was not possible. Biological reproducibility was not directly addressed, though technical replication error appeared minimal.

For TCRbeta CDR3 sequencing, genomic DNA from the sorted cells was extracted using the QIAGEN DNeasy Blood and Tissue Kit. Through immunoSEQ, high-throughput TCRbeta CDR3 sequencing was done commercially, including PCR amplification with internal controls and bias correction. In the authors' own workflow: Unique productive TCRbeta sequences were defined by CDR3 nucleotide sequence where primers matched, and otherwise by CDR3 amino acid sequence together with Vbeta and Jbeta genes. As a correction for sorting error, sequences shared between sorted populations at a frequency ratio of 2:1 or less were discarded, and the remaining shared sequences were assigned to the higher population. A sequence was defined as donor-reactive if the sequence was expanded at least 5-fold in CFSE-low cells compared with unstimulated cells and had a frequency of at least 0.01% in CFSE-low cells. Jensen-Shannon divergence calculated on the top 100 TCRbeta sequences ranked by frequency was used to measure repertoire divergence. For any sample with multiple sequencing runs, sorting error was corrected in each run separately before the runs were pooled. TCRdb carries this immuneACCESS record with in-frame sequences only. Its versions omit some clonotypes, under half of them owing to an unresolved V gene in the studies checked, with the rest unexplained. For V, J and clone size, that table is used; D and trimming come from the DNA. For this sample there are tens of thousands of clones; around 85% appear just once. The ten largest account for about a quarter of the sample.

The germline V gene gives CDR1 as SGHDT and CDR2 as YYEEEE. Trimming takes 7 bases from V and 2 bases from J, and the germline ends sit 13 bases apart. There are 13 amino acids in the CDR3, from cysteine to phenylalanine inclusive. Only the CDR3 DNA is retained, 39 bases long and in frame from the first base. The source material was CD8+ T cells from blood (PBMCs), sampled 6 months after the transplant. This sequence was found in a human patient who received a combined kidney and bone marrow transplant. It is possible that, after a transplant, some T cells come from the graft donor. Recombination joined TRBV5-6 with TRBJ2-7; the D gene is possibly TRBD2, with 6 bases matching. The CDR3 region has the sequence CASSSGGAYEQYF. The sequenced DNA: TGTGCCAGCTCCTCTGGAGGGGCCTACGAGCAGTACTTC. Reference TRBV5-6 and TRBJ2-7 proteins supply the regions before and after the CDR3; the full variable domain is: DAGVTQSPTHLIKTRGQQVTLRCSPKSGHDTVSWYQQALGQGPQFIFQYYEEEERQRGNFPDRFSGHQFPNYSSELNVNALLLGDSALYLCASSSGGAYEQYFGPGTRLTVT.